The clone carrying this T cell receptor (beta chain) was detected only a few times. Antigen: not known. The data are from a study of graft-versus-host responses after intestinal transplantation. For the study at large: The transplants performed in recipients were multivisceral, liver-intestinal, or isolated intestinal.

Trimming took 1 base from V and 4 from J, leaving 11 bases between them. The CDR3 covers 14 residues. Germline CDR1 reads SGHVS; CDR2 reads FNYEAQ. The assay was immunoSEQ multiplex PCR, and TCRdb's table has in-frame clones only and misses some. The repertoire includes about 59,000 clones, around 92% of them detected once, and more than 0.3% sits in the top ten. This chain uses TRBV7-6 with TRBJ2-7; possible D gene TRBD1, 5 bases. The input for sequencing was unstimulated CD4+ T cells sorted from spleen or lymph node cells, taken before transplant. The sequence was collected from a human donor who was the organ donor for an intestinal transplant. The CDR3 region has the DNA TGTGCCAGCAGCTTAGGGACACTGTCATACGAGCAGTACTTC. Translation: CASSLGTLSYEQYF.